One T cell receptor (beta chain) is described in this entry. TCRdb keeps only in-frame clones here, not all; method: immunoSEQ multiplex PCR. This repertoire shows 200,000 to 250,000 clones, more than 80% found once; its top ten account for 0.95% to 1.5%. The CDR3 is 14 amino acids. Germline V CDR1 and CDR2: LGHDT, YNNKEL (reference sequence). V trimming: 5 bases; J trimming: 11 bases; junction bases outside the gene matches: 7. This sample is part of a study of blood T cell repertoires in COVID-19. Specimen: peripheral blood. The chain combines TRBV3-1 (or the pseudogene TRBV3-2) with TRBJ1-6, with 9 bases lining up with TRBD1. This receptor was obtained from a woman younger than 45 with COVID-19, enrolled during active disease. The CDR3 DNA reads TGTGCCAGCAGCATCCGGGACAGGGTTACACCCCTCCACTTT. Translated: CASSIRDRVTPLHF.